This T cell receptor (beta chain) appears in the sequencing data of a study of low-dose radiotherapy and immunotherapy resistance in tumors. In the study overall: Patients took aspirin (300 mg orally, daily) for four cycles beginning at cycle 1 day 1.

Covering alpha and beta chains, TRAV- and TRBV-specific primers were used for the first-strand cDNA. TCR amplification used about 18 PCR cycles, a constant-region primer and a V-primer adapter. Following isolation, mRNA was amplified via in vitro transcription. TCRdb reprocessed the reads via MiXCR and lists one record per CDR3 protein. The sample carries some 71,000 distinct CDR3 sequences, 31% recorded once. The sample's time point: before trial treatment. V lost 4 bases, J lost 0 bases, and 7 bases lay in between. CDR1 and CDR2 (germline): SGHRS, YFSETQ. CDR3 size: 14 residues. This clonotype was counted ten times or more.

This receptor was taken from a female donor with ovarian cancer. The V gene is TRBV5-1, the J gene TRBJ2-2; D uncertain. This specimen was PBMCs, taken before treatment. The CDR3: CASSGKTNTGELFF. In nucleotides, the CDR3 is TGCGCCAGCAGCGGAAAAACGAACACCGGGGAGCTGTTTTTT.